These 3 T cell receptor beta chains share one sample of origin, sequenced in a study of T cells in Graves' hyperthyroidism and ophthalmopathy. Amplification of TCR beta CDR3 regions used RNA as the template. Researchers ran a first-round RT-PCR on the TCR CDR3 using the HTBI primer set. TCRdb passed the multiplex PCR reads through MiXCR, listing each CDR3 protein once. The repertoire consists of approximately 690,000 distinct CDR3 sequences, with more than 20% occurring once and the leading ten covering under 35%. The sequencing input was blood. The receptors were gathered from a man younger than 45 with Graves' ophthalmopathy.

This clonotype has a handful of counts. The chain uses TRBV2 and TRBJ2-1; 9 bases are shared with TRBD2. Germline assignment: CDR1 SNHLY and CDR2 FYNNEI. The trim removed 7 bases at V and 0 bases at J, leaving 10 bases unmatched. The CDR3 spans 17 residues. As DNA, the CDR3 is TGTGCCAGCACCCCCTTGACTAGCGGAAGCTCCTACAATGAGCAGTTCTTC. This encodes CASTPLTSGSSYNEQFF.

Many counts were recorded for this clonotype. The chain uses TRBV3-1 and TRBJ2-5; no clear D. CDR1 is LGHDT and CDR2 is YNNKEL in the germline V gene (reference sequence). The CDR3 totals 12 residues. V lost 0 bases to trimming and J lost 4 bases, with 3 bases between them. CDR3 sequence: CASSQEGETQYF. Written as DNA, the CDR3 is TGTGCCAGCAGCCAAGAGGGAGAGACCCAGTACTTC.

The chain uses TRBV6-2 or TRBV6-3 and TRBJ2-1; 11 bases fit TRBD2. The CDR3 loop spans 15 amino acids. Losses at the gene ends were 6 bases for V and 3 bases for J; bases not matched to a gene: 4. The germline gives CDR1 MNHEY, CDR2 SVGEGT. Here the CDR3 DNA reads TGTGCCAGCAGCAACGGACTAGCGGGCTACAATGAGCAGTTCTTC. It codes for CASSNGLAGYNEQFF.